This paragraph reports one T cell receptor (beta chain). The sample comes from a study of cytomegalovirus exposure and HLA in healthy donors. Primers included in the PCR were 60 Vbeta and 13 Jbeta primers. Generated by immunoSEQ multiplex PCR, the TCRdb table keeps only in-frame clones and is missing some. The repertoire holds 150,000 to 200,000 clones, with over 60% as singletons. This CDR3 spans 10 amino acids. Germline V gene data show CDR1 as DFQATT and CDR2 as SNEGSKA (reference sequence). Trimming shortened V by 6 bases and J by 5 bases, and 7 bases separated the two germline ends. The rearrangement links TRBV20-1 to TRBJ1-1; tentatively, D is TRBD1 (5 bases). Sequenced: PBMCs. The source is a young woman in good health and CMV-seronegative. Here the CDR3 reads CSAGGTEAFF. As DNA, the CDR3 is TGCAGTGCCGGGGGTACTGAAGCTTTCTTT.